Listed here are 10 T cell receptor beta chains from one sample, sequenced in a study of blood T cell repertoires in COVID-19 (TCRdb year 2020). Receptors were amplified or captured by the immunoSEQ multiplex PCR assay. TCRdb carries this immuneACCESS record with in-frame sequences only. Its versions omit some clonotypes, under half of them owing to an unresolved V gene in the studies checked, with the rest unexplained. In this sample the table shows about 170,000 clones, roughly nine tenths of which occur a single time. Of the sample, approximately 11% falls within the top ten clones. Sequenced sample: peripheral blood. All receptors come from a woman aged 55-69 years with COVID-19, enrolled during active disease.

The chain's CDR3 is CACTTGDGEQYF. The CDR3 DNA follows: TGTGCTTGCACGACAGGGGACGGCGAGCAGTACTTC. The J gene is TRBJ2-7, the V gene TRBV12-5; 8 bases map to TRBD1. The CDR3 has 12 residues. CDR1 LGHNT and CDR2 FRNRAP come from the germline V gene. The trim removed 11 bases at V and 6 bases at J, leaving 9 bases unmatched.

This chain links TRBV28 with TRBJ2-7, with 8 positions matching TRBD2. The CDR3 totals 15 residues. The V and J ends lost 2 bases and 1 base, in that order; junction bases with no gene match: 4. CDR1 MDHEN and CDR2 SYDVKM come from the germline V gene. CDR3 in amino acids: CASSLSGSGSYEQYF. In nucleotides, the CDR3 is TGTGCCAGCAGTTTAAGCGGGAGCGGGTCCTACGAGCAGTACTTC.

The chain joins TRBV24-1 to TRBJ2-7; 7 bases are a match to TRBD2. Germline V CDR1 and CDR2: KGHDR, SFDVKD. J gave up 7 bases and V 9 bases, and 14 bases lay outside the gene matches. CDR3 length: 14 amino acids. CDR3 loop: CATRGAGAQLEQYF. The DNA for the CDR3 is TGTGCCACCCGAGGGGCGGGAGCCCAACTAGAGCAGTACTTC.

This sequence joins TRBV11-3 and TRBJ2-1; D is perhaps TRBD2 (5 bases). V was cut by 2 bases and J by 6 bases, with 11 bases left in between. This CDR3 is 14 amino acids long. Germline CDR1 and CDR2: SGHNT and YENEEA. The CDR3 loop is CASSLTRVRNEQFF. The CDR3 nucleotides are TGTGCCAGCAGCTTAACGCGGGTGCGCAATGAGCAGTTCTTC.

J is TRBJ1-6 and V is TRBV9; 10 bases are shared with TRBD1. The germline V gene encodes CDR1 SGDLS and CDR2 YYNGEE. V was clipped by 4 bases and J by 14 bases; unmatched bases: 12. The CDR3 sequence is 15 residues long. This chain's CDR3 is CASSMSGQGHSALHF. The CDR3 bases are TGTGCCAGCAGCATGTCGGGACAGGGGCATTCGGCCCTCCACTTT.

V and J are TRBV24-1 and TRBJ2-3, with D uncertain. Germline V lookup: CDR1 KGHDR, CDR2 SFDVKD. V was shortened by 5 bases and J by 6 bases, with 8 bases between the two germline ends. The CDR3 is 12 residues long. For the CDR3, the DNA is TGTGCCACCAGTGGTCAAGCCGATACGCAGTATTTT. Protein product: CATSGQADTQYF.

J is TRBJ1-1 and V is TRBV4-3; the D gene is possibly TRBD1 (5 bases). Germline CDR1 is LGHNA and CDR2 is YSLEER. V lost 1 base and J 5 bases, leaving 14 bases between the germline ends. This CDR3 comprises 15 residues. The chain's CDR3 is CASSQAVLGGTEAFF. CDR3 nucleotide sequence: TGCGCCAGCAGCCAAGCTGTTCTGGGGGGGACTGAAGCTTTCTTT.

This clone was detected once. This chain's CDR3 is CASSTKGTGPVNYEQYF. DNA for the CDR3: TGTGCCAGCAGTACTAAAGGGACAGGACCAGTCAACTACGAGCAGTACTTC. The chain links TRBV6-2 or TRBV6-3 to TRBJ2-7, with TRBD1 matching 8 bases. The trim removed 5 bases at V and 3 bases at J, leaving 15 bases unmatched. The CDR3 spans 17 residues. The germline CDR1 and CDR2 sequences are MNHEY and SVGEGT.

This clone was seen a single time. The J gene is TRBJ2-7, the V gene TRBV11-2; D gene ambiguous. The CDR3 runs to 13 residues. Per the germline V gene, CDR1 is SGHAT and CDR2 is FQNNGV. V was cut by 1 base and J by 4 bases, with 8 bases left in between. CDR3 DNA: TGTGCCAGCAGCTTAGGGCCGCCTTACGAGCAGTACTTC. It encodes CASSLGPPYEQYF.

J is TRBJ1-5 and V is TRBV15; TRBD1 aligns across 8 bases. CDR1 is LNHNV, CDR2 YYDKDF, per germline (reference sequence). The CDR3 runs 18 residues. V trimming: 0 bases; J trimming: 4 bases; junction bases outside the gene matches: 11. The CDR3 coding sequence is TGTGCCACCAGCAGAGATAGACTCACGACAGGGGAAAATCAGCCCCAGCATTTT. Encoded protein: CATSRDRLTTGENQPQHF.